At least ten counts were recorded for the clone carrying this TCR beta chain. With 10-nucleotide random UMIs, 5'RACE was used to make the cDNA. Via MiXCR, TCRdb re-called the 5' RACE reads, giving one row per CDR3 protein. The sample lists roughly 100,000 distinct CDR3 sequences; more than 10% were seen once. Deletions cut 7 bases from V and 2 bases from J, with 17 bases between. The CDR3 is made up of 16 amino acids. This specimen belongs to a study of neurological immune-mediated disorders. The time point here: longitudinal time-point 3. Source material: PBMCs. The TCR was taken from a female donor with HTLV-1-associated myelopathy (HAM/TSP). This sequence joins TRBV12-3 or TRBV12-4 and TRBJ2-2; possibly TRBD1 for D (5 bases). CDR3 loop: CASTLGRDSNTGELFF. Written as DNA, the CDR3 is TGTGCCAGCACCCTGGGCAGGGATTCCAACACCGGGGAGCTGTTTTTT.